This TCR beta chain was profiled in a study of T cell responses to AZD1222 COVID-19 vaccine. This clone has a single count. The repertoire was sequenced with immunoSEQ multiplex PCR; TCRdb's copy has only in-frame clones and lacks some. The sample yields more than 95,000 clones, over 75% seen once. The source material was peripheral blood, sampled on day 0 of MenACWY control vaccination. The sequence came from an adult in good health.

CDR3 residues: CATPSGDRAQFSPLHF. The CDR3 nucleotides read TGTGCCACTCCATCGGGGGACCGCGCACAGTTTTCACCCCTCCACTTT. This rearrangement joins TRBV24-1 to TRBJ1-6; possibly TRBD1 for D (5 bases). Germline lookup yields CDR1 KGHDR and CDR2 SFDVKD. Trimming left V 10 bases short and J 9 bases short, with 24 bases between. This CDR3 is built from 16 residues.